The 27 T cell receptor beta chains in this list originate from one sample, sequenced in a study of Ad26.COV2.S vaccination and SARS-CoV-2 variants. Treatment given: some 20 received Ad26.COV2.S at low or high dose, single or two shots; about five received placebo; per-sample allocation not given. After the first vaccine or placebo injection, samples were drawn on day 63. Profiled with immunoSEQ multiplex PCR; TCRdb holds only in-frame clones, not every one. The repertoire holds 200,000 to 250,000 clones, with around nine tenths as singletons. Sequences were derived from peripheral blood, sampled in a trial of Ad26.COV2.S vaccine versus placebo. All receptors derive from a person aged 18-60 years who received the Ad26.COV2.S COVID-19 vaccine or a placebo.

The V gene is TRBV9, the J gene TRBJ2-1; TRBD2 matches at 12 bases. Trimming at V came to 0 bases and at J to 8 bases, leaving 6 bases not matched to a gene. CDR3 size: 16 residues. Germline V gene sequence: CDR1 SGDLS, CDR2 YYNGEE. The CDR3: CASSVDLAGGLDEQFF. DNA of the CDR3: TGTGCCAGCAGCGTAGATCTAGCGGGGGGGCTCGATGAGCAGTTCTTC.

The chain employs TRBV6-4 and TRBJ1-2; TRBD1 matches 7 bases. With V trimmed by 2 bases and J by 4 bases, 4 bases remained unmatched. The CDR3 length is 14 residues. In germline, CDR1 is MRHNA, CDR2 SNTAGT. The DNA of the CDR3 is TGTGCCAGCAGTGACAGGGGGCCCGGCTATGGCTACACCTTC. It encodes CASSDRGPGYGYTF.

The genes are TRBV7-8 and TRBJ2-7; 8 bases agree with TRBD1. Germline V gives CDR1 SGHVS, CDR2 FQNEAQ. The junction had 7 bases not matched to a gene; V was cut back by 5 bases and J by 4 bases. The CDR3 extends over 14 amino acids. CDR3 protein: CASSLQGAGYEQYF. The CDR3 DNA reads TGTGCCAGCAGCCTCCAGGGGGCTGGTTACGAGCAGTACTTC.

The V call is TRBV6-4, the J call TRBJ1-6; D gene uncertain. V gave up 3 bases and J gave up 7 bases, with 10 bases separating them. The CDR3 totals 14 residues. Germline values: CDR1 MRHNA, CDR2 SNTAGT. DNA of the CDR3: TGTGCCAGCAGTGAACTAATTTGGAATTCACCCCTCCACTTT. This gives the protein CASSELIWNSPLHF.

In DNA form, the CDR3 reads TGTGCCAGCTCACCGCTACCCGCTGGGACACCCATGAACACTGAAGCTTTCTTT. As protein: CASSPLPAGTPMNTEAFF. J is TRBJ1-1 and V is TRBV18, with D perhaps matching TRBD1 (6 bases). CDR1 KGHSH and CDR2 LQKENI come from the germline V gene. CDR3 length: 18 amino acids. Trimming shortened V by 3 bases and J by 0 bases, and 20 bases separated the two germline ends.

V usage is TRBV19 and J usage is TRBJ1-2; possible D gene TRBD1, 5 bases. Between the trimmed V and J ends, which lost 6 bases and 7 bases, there was a span of 18 bases. The CDR3 loop spans 14 amino acids. CDR1 is LNHDA and CDR2 is SQIVND in the germline V gene (reference sequence). In nucleotides, the CDR3 is TGTGCCAGTAGCTGGGACCGCCTAAAGGGTGGCTACACCTTC. It is translated as CASSWDRLKGGYTF.

This clone showed up just once. In DNA, the CDR3 is TGTGCCACCAGTGCAGGGGGGAACACCGGGGAGCTGTTTTTT. It encodes CATSAGGNTGELFF. The chain carries TRBV24-1 and TRBJ2-2; 7 bases fit TRBD1. V gave up 5 bases and J gave up 1 base; unmatched junction bases: 0. Per the germline V gene, CDR1 is KGHDR and CDR2 is SFDVKD. CDR3 length equals 14 residues.

The chain carries TRBV2 and TRBJ1-4, with unresolved D. Germline V gives CDR1 SNHLY, CDR2 FYNNEI. CDR3 length equals 15 residues. Trimming shortened V by 8 bases and J by 7 bases, and 20 bases separated the two germline ends. CDR3 nucleotide sequence: TGTGCCAGCCTGAACGGGGAGGTGGTAGCTGAAAAACTGTTTTTT. Translation gives CASLNGEVVAEKLFF.

This chain joins TRBV12-3 or TRBV12-4 and TRBJ2-5; D ambiguous. Trimming shortened V by 5 bases and J by 4 bases, and 8 bases separated the two germline ends. The CDR3 runs to 12 residues. The CDR3 DNA reads TGTGCCAGCAGTGGGCAAGGAGAGACCCAGTACTTC. It specifies CASSGQGETQYF.

DNA of the CDR3: TGTGCCAGCAGCCTTCTTGGAGGAGAGACCCAGTACTTC. Its translation: CASSLLGGETQYF. V gene TRBV5-5 combines with J gene TRBJ2-5; tentative D call: TRBD2 (5 bases). This CDR3 has 13 residues. Trimming stripped 4 bases from V and 4 bases from J, with 11 bases between. The germline gives CDR1 SGHKS, CDR2 YYEKEE (reference sequence).

This chain connects TRBV7-2 to TRBJ2-7, with TRBD2 identical over 9 bases. V dropped 5 bases and J dropped 7; count of bases not matched to a gene: 12. CDR3 length: 15 amino acids. The germline gives CDR1 SGHTA, CDR2 FQGNSA. CDR3 nucleotides: TGTGCCAGCAGCCCCGGGGGACTAGCTGGTGCAGAGCAGTACTTC. Translating gives CASSPGGLAGAEQYF.

The chain uses TRBV18 and TRBJ2-3; the D gene is possibly TRBD1 (6 bases). Per germline, CDR1 KGHSH and CDR2 LQKENI. The length of the CDR3 is 17 residues. With 6 bases removed from V and 4 bases from J, the gap between germline ends came to 23 bases. The CDR3, as DNA: TGTGCCAGCTCGGAACGGGACACCCTTTTTTTTCCAGATACGCAGTATTTT. Its translation: CASSERDTLFFPDTQYF.

The chain is built from TRBV2 and TRBJ2-2, with a weak D call TRBD1 (5 bases). V lost 6 bases and J lost 6, with 17 bases in between. Germline CDR1 SNHLY, CDR2 FYNNEI. This CDR3 contains 15 residues. CDR3 DNA: TGTGCCAGCAGCGTACCAAGGGGTGGTTCCGGGGAGCTGTTTTTT. Translated: CASSVPRGGSGELFF.

This chain connects TRBV19 to TRBJ2-7, with D possibly TRBD1 on 7 matching bases. V lost 6 bases and J lost 5, with 20 bases in between. CDR3 size: 15 residues. Germline values: CDR1 LNHDA, CDR2 SQIVND (reference sequence). As DNA, the CDR3 is TGTGCCAGTAGCCAGGGGGGACATCGCGGGCACGAGCAGTACTTC. It is translated as CASSQGGHRGHEQYF.

This chain connects TRBV4-1 to TRBJ1-4, with 10 nucleotides matching TRBD1. The CDR3 runs 16 residues. Germline trimming cut 3 bases from V and 2 bases from J; bases unmatched to any gene: 3. CDR1 is MGHRA and CDR2 is YSYEKL in the germline V gene. The CDR3 DNA reads TGCGCCAGCAGCCACGGACAGGGGGAGACTAATGAAAAACTGTTTTTT. Translation gives CASSHGQGETNEKLFF.

The chain links TRBV6-1 to TRBJ2-5; 11 bases line up with TRBD1. Germline CDR1 reads MNHNS; CDR2 reads SASEGT. The CDR3 is made up of 15 amino acids. V shed 3 bases, J shed 4 bases, and the junction held 4 bases outside the gene matches. The CDR3 loop reads CASSEDRGLRETQYF. In DNA form, the CDR3 reads TGTGCCAGCAGTGAGGACAGGGGGCTTAGAGAGACCCAGTACTTC.

The V call is TRBV30, the J call TRBJ2-7, with TRBD1 matching over 7 bases. Germline lookup yields CDR1 GTSNPN and CDR2 SVGIG (reference sequence). This CDR3 region has 13 residues. J gave up 4 bases and V 3 bases, and 6 bases lay outside the gene matches. The CDR3 loop reads CAWSEGTVYEQYF. The DNA of the CDR3 is TGTGCCTGGAGCGAGGGGACAGTTTACGAGCAGTACTTC.

J is TRBJ1-3 and V is TRBV18, with 7 bases fitting TRBD1. Trimming took 1 base from V and 2 from J; bases not matched to a gene: 2. The CDR3 is 15 residues long. Germline CDR1 is KGHSH and CDR2 is LQKENI. CDR3 region: CASSPRDSPGNTIYF. In nucleotides, the CDR3 is TGTGCCAGCTCACCACGGGACAGTCCTGGAAACACCATATATTTT.

J is TRBJ1-2 and V is TRBV6-5; no reliable D call. The ends were cut back, 11 bases at V and 7 bases at J, with 20 bases in the middle. The germline V gene encodes CDR1 MNHEY and CDR2 SVGAGI. This CDR3 has 13 residues. The CDR3 protein is CASQGKEGPGYTF. DNA of the CDR3: TGTGCCTCCCAAGGGAAGGAGGGTCCTGGCTACACCTTC.

The chain joins TRBV5-1 to TRBJ2-7; D remains unclear. Germline V gives CDR1 SGHRS, CDR2 YFSETQ. The CDR3 sequence is 15 residues long. The ends were cut back, 0 bases at V and 0 bases at J, with 10 bases in the middle. The CDR3 DNA reads TGCGCCAGCAGCTTGGTAGGGCAGGTCTCCTACGAGCAGTACTTC. This encodes CASSLVGQVSYEQYF.

The V and J genes are TRBV6-6 and TRBJ2-1; 10 bases fit TRBD1. Per germline, CDR1 MNHNY and CDR2 SVGAGI (reference sequence). The CDR3 is 14 amino acids. V was pared by 10 bases and J by 2 bases, with 5 bases of the junction left unmatched. CDR3 DNA: TGTGCCACGAGAGGGACAGGGGCCTACAATGAGCAGTTCTTC. It yields the protein CATRGTGAYNEQFF.

The chain links TRBV5-4 to TRBJ1-1; 10 bases line up with TRBD1. The CDR3 sequence is 14 residues long. The germline V gene has CDR1 SGHNT and CDR2 YYREEE (reference sequence). The V gene end was trimmed by 3 bases and the J gene end by 4 bases; junction bases not matched to a gene: 3. CDR3 in DNA: TGTGCCAGCAGCTGGGGACAGGGGCCCACTGAAGCTTTCTTT. Its protein is CASSWGQGPTEAFF.

In its sample, this clone was seen once. The gene calls are TRBV6-2 or TRBV6-3 and TRBJ1-5; possible D gene TRBD1, 6 bases. The CDR3 is 16 amino acids. Germline loops: CDR1 MNHEY, CDR2 SVGEGT. The germline V and J ends were trimmed by 4 bases and 6 bases, with 19 bases remaining between them. Here the CDR3 reads CASSSLGGRAGQPQHF. In DNA, the CDR3 is TGTGCCAGCAGTTCCCTCGGGGGCAGGGCTGGTCAGCCCCAGCATTTT.

The V gene is TRBV6-5, the J gene TRBJ1-6, with D hard to call. Germline CDR1 and CDR2: MNHEY and SVGAGI. The germline V and J ends were trimmed by 11 bases and 6 bases, with 20 bases remaining between them. This CDR3 region has 15 residues. The DNA of the CDR3 is TGTGCCTCAATTGAGGGAGGTGGGATTAATTCACCCCTCCACTTT. It codes for CASIEGGGINSPLHF.

V gene TRBV30 combines with J gene TRBJ1-6, with D perhaps matching TRBD1 (6 bases). Trimming pared 0 bases from V and 10 bases from J, leaving 10 bases between. Germline CDR1 GTSNPN, CDR2 SVGIG (reference sequence). This CDR3 has 13 residues. The CDR3 nucleotides are TGTGCCTGGAGTGTACAGGGTCTCTCACCCCTCCACTTT. It yields the protein CAWSVQGLSPLHF.

The chain recombines TRBV19 with TRBJ1-1; D might be TRBD1 (6 bases). Trimming shortened V by 5 bases and J by 4 bases, and 17 bases separated the two germline ends. Germline V gene data show CDR1 as LNHDA and CDR2 as SQIVND (reference sequence). This CDR3 comprises 15 residues. The DNA of the CDR3 is TGTGCCAGTAGTGTTAACAGGGTTTCGGGCACTGAAGCTTTCTTT. Amino acids: CASSVNRVSGTEAFF.

This clone was seen a single time. The gene calls are TRBV28 and TRBJ2-7; 10 nucleotides line up with TRBD1. This CDR3 contains 15 residues. Germline V gene sequence: CDR1 MDHEN, CDR2 SYDVKM. J lost 5 bases, V lost 7 bases, and 11 bases had no gene match. Here the CDR3 DNA reads TGTGCCAGCATTGGCCCTGGACAGGGGGAACACGAGCAGTACTTC. Protein: CASIGPGQGEHEQYF. Supplemented by reference TRBV28 and TRBJ2-7, the full variable domain reads DVKVTQSSRYLVKRTGEKVFLECVQDMDHENMFWYRQDPGLGLRLIYFSYDVKMKEKGDIPEGYSVSREKKERFSLILESASTNQTSMYLCASIGPGQGEHEQYFGPGTRLTVT.